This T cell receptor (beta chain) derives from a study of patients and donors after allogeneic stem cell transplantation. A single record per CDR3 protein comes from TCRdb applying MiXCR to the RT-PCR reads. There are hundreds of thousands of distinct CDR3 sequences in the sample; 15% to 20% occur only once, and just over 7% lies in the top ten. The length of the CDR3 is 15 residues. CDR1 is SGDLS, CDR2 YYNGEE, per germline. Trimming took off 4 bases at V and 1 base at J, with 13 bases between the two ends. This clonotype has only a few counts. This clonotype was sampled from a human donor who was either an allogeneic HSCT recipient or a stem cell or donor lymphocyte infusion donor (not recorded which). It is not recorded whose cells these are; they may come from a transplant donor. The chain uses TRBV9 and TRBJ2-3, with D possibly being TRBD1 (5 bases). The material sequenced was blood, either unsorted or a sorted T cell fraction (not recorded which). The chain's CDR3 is CASSLQELGTDTQYF. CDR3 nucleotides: TGTGCCAGCAGCTTACAGGAACTGGGCACAGATACGCAGTATTTT. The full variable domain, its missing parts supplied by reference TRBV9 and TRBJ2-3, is DSGVTQTPKHLITATGQRVTLRCSPRSGDLSVYWYQQSLDQGLQFLIQYYNGEERAKGNILERFSAQQFPDLHSELNLSSLELGDSALYFCASSLQELGTDTQYFGPGTRLTVL.